Listed below are T cell receptor beta chains from one sample, sequenced in a study of T cells after somatic rescue of genetic block. Clones were sequenced by immunoSEQ multiplex PCR, and TCRdb holds only the in-frame ones, with some missing. The data hold 13,000 to 15,000 clones, with about 65% observed a single time. The sequenced material came from peripheral blood mononuclear cells (PBMCs). Receptors were obtained from a boy aged 5 to 17. CDR3s include the opening cysteine and the closing phenylalanine or tryptophan. D genes are given only for firm matches.

>TRBV19|TRBD1
CASTRGGNQPQHF
>TRBV27|NA
CASSSPPARDKYF
>TRBV5-4|NA
CASSPQPLGPQFF
>TRBV7-9|NA
CASSLDGPWGPQHF
>TRBV11-3|NA
CASSSLKGRGTSYEQYF
>TRBV18|TRBD1
CASSLRGQGARKGIYEQYF
>TRBV6-1|NA
CASSLDTLRPQYF
>TRBV5-4|NA
CASSLRGAAKNIQYF
>TRBV19|TRBD1
CATKGTGGSEGSPLHF
>TRBV10-3|TRBD1
CAIRPDREGPYGYTF
>TRBV6-5|NA
CAIPGHIYEQYF
>TRBV5-4|TRBD1
CASSLIGQGAKSSGEQYF
>TRBV2|TRBD1
CASSGQGNPNQPQHF
>TRBV30|NA
CAWRTVGPYEQYF
>TRBV7-6|TRBD1
CASSLSPGGGSIEQFF
>TRBV10-3|NA
CAIGTTQETQYF
>TRBV2|NA
CASRTGFSYEQYF
>TRBV5-1|NA
CASSLGTGGMLSGNTIYF
>TRBV6-1|TRBD1
CASSDRGTLSYEQYF
>TRBV28|TRBD1
CASSSGTGVEGYTF
>TRBV7-9|TRBD1
CASSPYGQGQETQYF
>TRBV7-9|NA
CASSPRKEWDPLYNEQFF
>TRBV11-2|TRBD1
CASSPRTGGGYTF
>TRBV18|NA
CASSPSLEETQYF
>TRBV29-1|NA
CSVADWAGVYEQYF
>TRBV25-1|NA
CASSGMGGAKEQYF
>TRBV28|NA
CASSLGGGARETQYF
>TRBV10-3|NA
CAISESGAVGEQYF
>TRBV18|TRBD1
CASSPPDRGNTGELFF
>TRBV23-1|TRBD1
CASSQSGGQVSDTQYF
>TRBV4-2|NA
CASSQEKLGETQYF
>TRBV10-2|NA
CASSPFNPGLVNTGELFF
>TRBV30|NA
CAWSSGTVKGNEQYF
>TRBV9|TRBD1
CASSAGTGYYGYTF
>TRBV11-2|NA
CASSSPDGYEQYF
>TRBV5-1|TRBD1
CASSSGPGQGARGLFF
>TRBV5-1|NA
CASSPLGPIREQYF
>TRBV4-2|NA
CASSQTYEQYF
>TRBV2|TRBD2
CASRERGAPYEQYF
>TRBV7-6|NA
CASSSDLLVGREQYF
>TRBV13|NA
CASSSFDRTVEQYF
>TRBV12-5|TRBD2
CASGLVLGLAGVNEQFF
>TRBV10-3|TRBD2
CAISQLAGYQETQYF
>TRBV19|TRBD1
CASSEGAAYEKLFF
>TRBV2|TRBD1
CASSARDRGPDTQYF
>TRBV5-4|NA
CASSQQGREETQYF
>TRBV18|NA
CASSPKTIGPTNEKLFF
>TRBV19|NA
CASSIRENTEAFF
>TRBV15|NA
CAVGRGSSYEQYF
>TRBV6-5|TRBD1
CASSNAGQVPLKMFF
>TRBV29-1|TRBD1
CSVPGQGRTVGGYTF
>TRBV5-8|TRBD2
CASSLVHTSGGAYNEQFF
>TRBV19|NA
CASSISGELFF
>TRBV5-4|NA
CASSPSWGVGGYTF